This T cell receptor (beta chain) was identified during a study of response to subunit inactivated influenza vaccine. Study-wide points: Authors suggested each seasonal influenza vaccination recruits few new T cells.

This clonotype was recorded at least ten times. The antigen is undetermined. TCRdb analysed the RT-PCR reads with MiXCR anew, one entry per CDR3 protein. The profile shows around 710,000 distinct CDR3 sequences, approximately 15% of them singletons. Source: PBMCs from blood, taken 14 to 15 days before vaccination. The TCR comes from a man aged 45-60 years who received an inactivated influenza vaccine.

The CDR3 spells CASSGGWTGELFF. The DNA of the CDR3 is TGTGCCAGCAGTGGGGGATGGACCGGGGAGCTGTTTTTT. The J gene is TRBJ2-2, the V gene TRBV12-3 or TRBV12-4; D may match TRBD1 or TRBD2 (5 bases each). The CDR3 spans 13 residues. With 5 bases removed from V and 5 bases from J, the gap between germline ends came to 9 bases.